A selection of T cell receptor beta chains follows, all from one sample in a study of blood T cell repertoires in COVID-19. Profiling relied on immunoSEQ multiplex PCR, and the TCRdb table lists in-frame clones only, not all of them. The sample records 330,000 or so clones, around nine tenths being singletons. The sample consisted of PBMCs or T cells enriched from blood (not recorded which). The receptors were gathered from a woman in her twenties or thirties who had been exposed to COVID-19. The CDR3 runs from the conserved cysteine through the conserved F or W. D genes are given only for firm matches. The size of a clone is reported for some rows only, either as once, few or many, or as a class for expanded clones.

CDR3: CASSEAATPGQGEQYF; DNA: TGTGCCAGCAGTGAAGCAGCAACACCGGGACAGGGAGAGCAGTACTTC; D: TRBD1; size: .; J: TRBJ2-7; V: TRBV6-1
CDR3: CASEDSSNQPQHF; DNA: TGCGCCAGCGAGGACAGTTCGAATCAGCCCCAGCATTTT; D: .; size: few; J: TRBJ1-5; V: TRBV5-1
CDR3: CASSLGQGYGYTF; DNA: TGTGCCAGCAGCCTAGGACAGGGGTATGGCTACACCTTC; D: TRBD1; size: .; J: TRBJ1-2; V: TRBV27
CDR3: CASSLRTNRADMQYEQYF; DNA: TGTGCCAGCAGCCTCAGAACGAACAGGGCTGATATGCAATACGAGCAGTACTTC; D: .; size: .; J: TRBJ2-7; V: TRBV3-1/TRBV3-2
CDR3: CAATSLTEAFF; DNA: TGTGCCGCCACCAGTCTCACTGAAGCTTTCTTT; D: .; size: .; J: TRBJ1-1; V: TRBV6-5
CDR3: CASSSRTSGLYEQYF; DNA: TGTGCCAGCAGCTCCCGGACTAGCGGCCTTTACGAGCAGTACTTC; D: TRBD2; size: .; J: TRBJ2-7; V: TRBV7-2
CDR3: CASSQLGGTETQYF; DNA: TGTGCCAGCAGCCAACTAGGGGGTACGGAGACCCAGTACTTC; D: .; size: .; J: TRBJ2-5; V: TRBV3-1/TRBV3-2
CDR3: CASSSLVREAKNIQYF; DNA: TGTGCCAGCAGCTCCCTGGTGCGGGAAGCCAAAAACATTCAGTACTTC; D: .; size: few; J: TRBJ2-4; V: TRBV7-3
CDR3: CASSPLPGTSVTFPDYEQYF; DNA: TGTGCCAGCAGCCCCCTCCCCGGGACTAGCGTTACGTTCCCGGACTACGAGCAGTACTTC; D: TRBD2; size: .; J: TRBJ2-7; V: TRBV28
CDR3: CASSGWTEETQYF; DNA: TGCGCCAGCAGCGGTTGGACAGAAGAGACCCAGTACTTC; D: .; size: .; J: TRBJ2-5; V: TRBV5-1
CDR3: CASSQGQGYNEQFF; DNA: TGTGCCAGCAGTCAGGGACAGGGTTACAATGAGCAGTTCTTC; D: TRBD1; size: .; J: TRBJ2-1; V: TRBV28
CDR3: CASSPIAGGPGNEQFF; DNA: TGTGCCAGCAGCCCAATAGCGGGAGGGCCGGGCAATGAGCAGTTCTTC; D: TRBD2; size: .; J: TRBJ2-1; V: TRBV7-8
CDR3: CASERGGSSTDTQYF; DNA: TGTGCCAGCGAAAGGGGGGGGTCCTCCACAGATACGCAGTATTTT; D: .; size: .; J: TRBJ2-3; V: TRBV19
CDR3: CASSVAPSVGLVAQHF; DNA: TGTGCCAGCAGCGTAGCCCCCTCAGTTGGCCTGGTGGCCCAGCATTTT; D: .; size: .; J: TRBJ1-5; V: TRBV9
CDR3: CAMGGANTEAFF; DNA: TGTGCCATGGGAGGGGCGAACACTGAAGCTTTCTTT; D: .; size: once; J: TRBJ1-1; V: TRBV28
CDR3: CASSLAWGGTTQYF; DNA: TGTGCCAGCAGCTTAGCTTGGGGGGGGACGACCCAGTACTTC; D: TRBD2; size: once; J: TRBJ2-5; V: TRBV11-2
CDR3: CASSLLAGAVTGELFF; DNA: TGTGCCAGCAGCTTACTAGCGGGAGCCGTAACCGGGGAGCTGTTTTTT; D: TRBD2; size: .; J: TRBJ2-2; V: TRBV5-8
CDR3: CASSLRASGTEQYF; DNA: TGTGCCAGCAGCTTGAGGGCTAGCGGGACCGAGCAGTACTTC; D: TRBD2; size: .; J: TRBJ2-7; V: TRBV7-6
CDR3: CASKQGPLNTEAFF; DNA: TGTGCCAGCAAACAGGGGCCCTTGAACACTGAAGCTTTCTTT; D: TRBD1; size: .; J: TRBJ1-1; V: TRBV6-4
CDR3: CASSLDLGLEQFF; DNA: TGTGCCAGCAGCTTAGATTTAGGACTAGAGCAGTTCTTC; D: .; size: .; J: TRBJ2-1; V: TRBV11-3
CDR3: CASGSGTQPTNEQFF; DNA: TGCGCCAGCGGTTCAGGGACACAGCCCACCAATGAGCAGTTCTTC; D: .; size: .; J: TRBJ2-1; V: TRBV10-1
CDR3: CASSLRGYEQYF; DNA: TGTGCCAGCAGTTTGCGGGGTTACGAGCAGTACTTC; D: .; size: .; J: TRBJ2-7; V: TRBV28
CDR3: CASSVGVDGSYEQYF; DNA: TGTGCCAGCAGCGTAGGAGTTGACGGGTCCTACGAGCAGTACTTC; D: .; size: once; J: TRBJ2-7; V: TRBV9
CDR3: CASSHQPRVKTPLHF; DNA: TGTGCCAGCAGTCATCAACCTCGGGTCAAGACACCCCTCCACTTT; D: .; size: .; J: TRBJ1-6; V: TRBV27